This T cell receptor beta chain came from a study of cytomegalovirus exposure and HLA in healthy donors. The overall study: Among the approximately 430 donors who were genotyped, roughly 85% fell in the genetic ancestry cluster that is associated with self-reported Caucasian donors.

As regards this clone: Its antigen remains unidentified.

PCR was performed using 60 Vbeta and 13 Jbeta primers. The table came from immunoSEQ multiplex PCR; TCRdb's copy has only in-frame clones and leaves some out. The sample records fewer than 45,000 clones, approximately 72% being singletons. Each donor was healthy, and each was a bone marrow donor. Findings and limits, study-wide: When a later analysis was performed, an Asian-associated ancestry cluster reportedly had fewer N-insertions than the approximately 690-donor mean. A list of 150 to 200 TCR beta chains associated with cytomegalovirus was given.

V lost 1 base to trimming and J lost 10 bases, with 6 bases between them. This CDR3 has 11 residues. Germline lookup yields CDR1 SGHNT and CDR2 YYREEE (reference sequence). The source material was PBMCs. This chain uses TRBV5-4 with TRBJ2-1; D not certain. This clonotype was obtained from a woman aged 25 to 39 in good health and CMV-seronegative. The CDR3 sequence: CASSLLQEQFF. As DNA, the CDR3 is TGTGCCAGCAGCTTGTTACAGGAGCAGTTCTTC.